This T cell receptor (beta chain) was captured in a study of cytomegalovirus exposure and HLA in healthy donors. Findings of the study overall: Common viral pathogens seemed, in a later analysis, to connect with several of the most significant clusters. There were some public TCRs occurring in many donors, but most TCR sequences were rare.

Primers included in the PCR were 60 Vbeta and 13 Jbeta primers. Using immunoSEQ multiplex PCR, the repertoire was profiled, and TCRdb retains in-frame clones only, with some absent. Of 100,000 to 150,000 clones listed, more than 60% are singletons. Germline assignment: CDR1 KGHSY and CDR2 FQNENV. Trimming removed 4 bases at V and 2 bases at J, with 10 bases between. The CDR3 has 14 amino acids. Comment on this clone: Its cognate antigen is unknown.

The chain couples TRBV16 to TRBJ2-3, with D possibly matching TRBD1 (6 bases). The sequencing input was PBMCs. The origin of this receptor is a man aged 30 to 45 in good health and CMV-seronegative. CDR3: CASSLGQFTDTQYF. CDR3 nucleotide sequence: TGTGCCAGCAGCCTCGGACAGTTCACAGATACGCAGTATTTT.